Sequencing of this T cell receptor (beta chain) was carried out in a study of tumor-infiltrating lymphocytes in primary liver carcinoma. Across the whole study: All patients had surgically resected primary liver carcinoma. The number of productive TCRbeta reads per sample ranged from roughly 3.65 to 8 million and was similar across tissue types.

Study findings and constraints: Blood's top-250-clone fraction was significantly lower than that of tumors (p = 0.039).

This clonotype was observed a single time. As yet, its antigen is unknown. The junction does not match germline at one end; this may be a read error. Germline V gives CDR1 MGHRA, CDR2 YSYEKL. The CDR3 is 15 residues long. The researchers produced TCR beta cDNA from roughly 550 ng total RNA with a constant-region primer. A slightly modified ARM-PCR protocol with three nested multiplex PCR rounds produced these TCR beta libraries. The opening two PCR rounds, ten to eleven cycles each, paired TRBV1-TRBV30 forward primers with a C-beta reverse primer. TCRdb itself ran the multiplex PCR reads through MiXCR, one entry per CDR3 protein. Of about 330,000 distinct CDR3 sequences in the sample, roughly 61% were seen once. The source of the blood RNA was unsorted whole blood, and germline DNA was extracted as well. Roughly 4 milliliters of peripheral blood were collected before surgery.

The source material was peripheral blood. The rearrangement links TRBV4-1 to TRBJ2-2; D may match TRBD1 or TRBD2 (7 bases each). The source is a middle-aged man with primary liver carcinoma and hepatitis B virus infection. DNA of the CDR3: TGCGCCAGCAGCCTCCAGGGGGAGGGCTCCGGGAAGCTGTTTTTT. Its protein product is CASSLQGEGSGKLFF.